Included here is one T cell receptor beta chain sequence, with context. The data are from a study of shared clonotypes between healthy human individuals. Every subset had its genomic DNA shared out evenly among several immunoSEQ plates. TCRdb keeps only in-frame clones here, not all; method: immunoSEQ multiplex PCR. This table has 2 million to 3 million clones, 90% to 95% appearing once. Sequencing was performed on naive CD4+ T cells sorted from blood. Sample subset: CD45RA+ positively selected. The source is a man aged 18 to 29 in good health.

The CDR3 protein is CASSVGGSMNTEAFF. CDR3 sequence (DNA): TGTGCCAGCAGCGTGGGTGGGTCCATGAACACTGAAGCTTTCTTT. The chain uses TRBV5-4 and TRBJ1-1; D unresolved. The germline V gene encodes CDR1 SGHNT and CDR2 YYREEE (reference sequence). The V end was cut by 4 bases, the J end by 0 bases, with 13 bases between. The CDR3 covers 15 residues.